One sample yielded the 18 T cell receptor beta chains listed below, sequenced in a study of T cells in Graves' hyperthyroidism and ophthalmopathy. There were TCR beta CDR3 regions amplified from RNA transcripts. The TCR CDR3 was amplified in a first-round RT-PCR using the HTBI primer set. TCRdb re-derived calls from the multiplex PCR reads in MiXCR, one entry per CDR3 protein. The sample lists 500,000 to 600,000 distinct CDR3 sequences, approximately 16% occurring once. Sequenced sample: blood. The receptor set was obtained from a woman under 30 with Graves' hyperthyroidism.

The chain is built from TRBV29-1 and TRBJ2-1, with 7 nucleotides matching TRBD1. This CDR3 is built from 13 residues. Trimming at V came to 5 bases and at J to 11 bases, leaving 12 bases not matched to a gene. The germline gives CDR1 SQVTM, CDR2 ANQGSEA. CDR3 sequence reads: CSVINPGTEKQFF. The DNA for the CDR3 is TGCAGCGTTATAAATCCCGGGACAGAGAAGCAGTTCTTC.

This clonotype was seen a handful of times. The rearrangement uses TRBV10-1 and TRBJ1-1; D gene unclear. This CDR3 is built from 15 residues. V shed 4 bases and J shed 6 bases, with 18 bases lying between them. The germline gives CDR1 WNHNN, CDR2 SYGVQD (reference sequence). CDR3 nucleotides: TGCGCCAGCAGTGCTACAGTTGGGCCTGTCGCTGAAGCTTTCTTT. As protein: CASSATVGPVAEAFF.

The chain links TRBV10-1 to TRBJ2-1; a weak D match, TRBD1 (5 bases). V was pared by 3 bases and J by 6 bases, with 15 bases between. CDR3 length equals 15 residues. CDR1 and CDR2 from the germline V gene are WNHNN and SYGVQD (reference sequence). This chain's CDR3 is CASSDLPREGNEQFF. CDR3 coding DNA: TGCGCCAGCAGTGACTTACCCAGGGAAGGCAATGAGCAGTTCTTC.

In this sample, this clonotype turned up many times. The chain links TRBV7-2 to TRBJ2-5, with D perhaps TRBD1 or TRBD2 (5 bases each). V dropped 3 bases and J dropped 3 bases, with 11 bases sitting between them. Germline V CDR1 and CDR2: SGHTA, FQGNSA. The CDR3 loop spans 14 amino acids. Here the CDR3 DNA reads TGTGCCAGCAGCTTTGGGGGAATGGAAGAGACCCAGTACTTC. Protein sequence: CASSFGGMEETQYF.

This clonotype showed up just once. V and J are TRBV18 and TRBJ2-1; the match to TRBD2 covers 14 bases. After removal of 3 bases from V and 5 bases from J, the junction contained 9 bases not matched to a gene. The CDR3 is 18 residues long. Germline V lookup: CDR1 KGHSH, CDR2 LQKENI. The chain's CDR3 is CASSPQDPGLAGDNEQFF. CDR3 DNA: TGTGCCAGCTCACCTCAGGATCCGGGACTAGCGGGGGACAATGAGCAGTTCTTC.

Details on this clonotype: One junction end disagrees with the germline gene, perhaps due to a read error. V and J are TRBV12-3 or TRBV12-4 and TRBJ1-2; D is ambiguous. CDR3 length: 11 amino acids. In nucleotides, the CDR3 is TGTACCAGCAGTTTGCTCGGTGGCTACACCTTC. Amino acids: CTSSLLGGYTF.

Only a few counts were recorded for this clonotype. The chain links TRBV7-9 to TRBJ2-2; unclear D gene. Trimming shortened V by 4 bases and J by 5 bases, and 11 bases separated the two germline ends. The CDR3 runs to 14 residues. Germline V CDR1 and CDR2: SEHNR, FQNEAQ (reference sequence). The DNA for the CDR3 is TGTGCCAGCAGCTCACGTAGAAATACCGGGGAGCTGTTTTTT. Amino acid sequence: CASSSRRNTGELFF.

This clonotype was counted ten times or more. The rearrangement joins TRBV4-1 to TRBJ2-7; maybe TRBD2 (5 bases). The CDR3 is 14 residues long. Trimming left V 0 bases short and J 7 bases short, with 13 bases between. Germline CDR1 is MGHRA and CDR2 is YSYEKL. CDR3 in DNA: TGCGCCAGCAGCCAAGAGCCGGAGGATGGGGAGCAGTACTTC. Translated: CASSQEPEDGEQYF.

The rearrangement links TRBV7-9 to TRBJ2-6; 8 nucleotides agree with TRBD1. This CDR3 contains 20 residues. Germline-derived CDR1 and CDR2 are SEHNR and FQNEAQ (reference sequence). With 2 bases clipped from V and 4 bases from J, the junction kept 16 bases outside the gene matches. For the CDR3, the DNA is TGTGCCAGCAGCTTATACCCCGATTCTCAGGGGGCTACCGGGGCCAACGTCCTGACTTTC. The encoded protein is CASSLYPDSQGATGANVLTF.

In its sample, this clonotype was seen a few times. The CDR3 DNA reads TGTGCCAGTAGTATCGGGACAAGCACAGATACGCAGTATTTT. Translated, it gives CASSIGTSTDTQYF. V usage is TRBV19 and J usage is TRBJ2-3; possibly TRBD1 for D (6 bases). The CDR3 runs to 14 residues. Trimming removed 3 bases from V and 0 bases from J, with 7 bases in between. Germline V gives CDR1 LNHDA, CDR2 SQIVND (reference sequence). The full variable domain, with the rest looked up from reference TRBV19 and TRBJ2-3, is DGGITQSPKYLFRKEGQNVTLSCEQNLNHDAMYWYRQDPGQGLRLIYYSQIVNDFQKGDIAEGYSVSREKKESFPLTVTSAQKNPTAFYLCASSIGTSTDTQYFGPGTRLTVL.

The chain links TRBV30 to TRBJ1-2; D is unclear. CDR3 length equals 13 residues. V was shortened by 1 base and J by 8 bases, with 14 bases between the two germline ends. Germline V gene lookup returns CDR1 GTSNPN and CDR2 SVGIG (reference sequence). In DNA form, the CDR3 reads TGTGCCTGGAGTGAGGTCGGGTCTCGGGGCTACACCTTC. Its translation: CAWSEVGSRGYTF.

The chain carries TRBV6-2 or TRBV6-3 and TRBJ2-5, with 8 bases identical to TRBD2. V lost 5 bases to trimming and J lost 3 bases; unmatched junction nucleotides: 5. CDR1 MNHEY and CDR2 SVGEGT come from the germline V gene. The CDR3 has 14 residues. In DNA, the CDR3 is TGTGCCAGCAGTCGACTAGCGCCTGAAGAGACCCAGTACTTC. Translating gives CASSRLAPEETQYF.

This clonotype was seen many times. The CDR3 DNA follows: TGCAGCGTTGTGGAAACCGGGACAGACTCAGATACGCAGTATTTT. This sequence encodes CSVVETGTDSDTQYF. V is TRBV29-1 and J is TRBJ2-3; 7 nucleotides align to TRBD1. Losses at the gene ends were 4 bases for V and 4 bases for J; bases not matched to a gene: 11. The germline CDR1 and CDR2 sequences are SQVTM and ANQGSEA. The CDR3 runs to 15 residues.

This chain connects TRBV7-8 to TRBJ2-3; 7 positions agree with TRBD1. There are 16 residues in the CDR3. Germline V gene data show CDR1 as SGHVS and CDR2 as FQNEAQ. V dropped 5 bases and J dropped 6; count of bases not matched to a gene: 14. CDR3 sequence: CASSPRVDRPGDTQYF. The CDR3 coding sequence is TGTGCCAGCAGCCCACGGGTGGACAGGCCCGGGGATACGCAGTATTTT.

V and J are TRBV4-3 and TRBJ2-5, with TRBD2 matching over 13 bases. CDR3 length: 15 residues. The trim removed 5 bases at V and 3 bases at J, leaving 3 bases unmatched. In germline, CDR1 is LGHNA, CDR2 YSLEER. Here the CDR3 reads CASSYGTSGEETQYF. CDR3 in DNA: TGCGCCAGCAGCTATGGGACTAGCGGGGAAGAGACCCAGTACTTC.

Ten or more counts support this clonotype. The chain has TRBV24-1 and TRBJ1-1; TRBD1 matches 10 bases. Germline V lookup: CDR1 KGHDR, CDR2 SFDVKD. The CDR3 loop spans 14 amino acids. Unmatched junction bases numbered 6, after V lost 7 bases and J lost 5 bases. This chain's CDR3 is CATRETGGRTEAFF. CDR3 coding DNA: TGTGCCACCAGAGAGACAGGGGGCAGGACTGAAGCTTTCTTT.

This clonotype has a count of ten or more. The genes are TRBV28 and TRBJ2-7; 7 nucleotides match TRBD1. V dropped 6 bases and J dropped 2; count of bases not matched to a gene: 4. Germline V gives CDR1 MDHEN, CDR2 SYDVKM. The CDR3 extends over 13 amino acids. The DNA for the CDR3 is TGTGCCAGCAGCCCACAGGGGCCCTACGAGCAGTACTTC. It codes for CASSPQGPYEQYF.

The CDR3 loop is CASSFSGQLRYGYTF. The DNA of the CDR3 is TGTGCCAGCAGTTTTTCGGGACAGCTCCGCTATGGCTACACCTTC. The chain combines TRBV28 with TRBJ1-2; TRBD1 matches at 7 bases. V lost 3 bases and J lost 4; bases outside the gene matches: 8. The V gene's germline CDR1 is MDHEN and CDR2 SYDVKM. This CDR3 has 15 residues.